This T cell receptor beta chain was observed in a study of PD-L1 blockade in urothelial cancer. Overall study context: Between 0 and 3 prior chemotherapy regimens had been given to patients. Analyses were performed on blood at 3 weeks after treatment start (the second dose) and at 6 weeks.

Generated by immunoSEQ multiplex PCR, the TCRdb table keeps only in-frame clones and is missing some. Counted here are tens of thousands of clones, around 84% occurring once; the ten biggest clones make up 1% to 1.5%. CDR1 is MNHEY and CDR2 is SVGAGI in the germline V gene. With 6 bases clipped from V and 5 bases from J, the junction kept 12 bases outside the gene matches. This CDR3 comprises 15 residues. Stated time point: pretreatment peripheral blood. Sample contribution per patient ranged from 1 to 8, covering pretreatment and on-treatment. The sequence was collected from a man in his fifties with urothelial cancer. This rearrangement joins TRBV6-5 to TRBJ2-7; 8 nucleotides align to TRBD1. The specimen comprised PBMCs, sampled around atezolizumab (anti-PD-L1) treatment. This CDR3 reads CASSFRGRGLNEQYF. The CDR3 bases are TGTGCCAGCAGCTTCCGGGGCAGGGGGCTGAACGAGCAGTACTTC.